This T cell receptor (beta chain) was observed in a study of Graves' ophthalmopathy and Graves' hyperthyroidism. Amplification of TCR beta CDR3 regions used RNA transcripts. First-round RT-PCR with HTBI primers preceded a second-round multiplex PCR. TCRdb reprocessed the multiplex PCR reads with MiXCR, giving one entry per CDR3 protein. The profile covers approximately 1.2 million distinct CDR3 sequences, with about two fifths appearing a single time and approximately 10% taken by the ten largest. The germline gives CDR1 SQVTM, CDR2 ANQGSEA. Trimming removed 8 bases at V and 5 bases at J, with 10 bases between. This CDR3 is built from 10 residues.

The sequencing sample was made of peripheral blood or thyroid tissue (not recorded which). The sequence was obtained from an adult man with Graves' hyperthyroidism. The V gene is TRBV29-1, the J gene TRBJ2-7; perhaps TRBD1 as D (6 bases). The CDR3 DNA reads as TGCAGCCGGGACACCGACGAGCAGTACTTC. Amino acid sequence: CSRDTDEQYF.